This T cell receptor beta chain was identified in a study of blood T cell repertoires in COVID-19. Background on the study: PBMCs, B-cell-depleted T cells, or T cells were the source of the cDNA or gDNA that made up the material.

V was cut by 2 bases and J by 7 bases, with 21 bases left in between. Germline CDR1 reads LGHDT; CDR2 reads YNNKEL (reference sequence). CDR3 size: 16 residues. Sequencing used immunoSEQ multiplex PCR; TCRdb keeps in-frame clones, though not all of them. The sample lists about 130,000 clones, roughly 91% occurring once. This clone was recorded once. The chain recombines TRBV3-1 (or the pseudogene TRBV3-2) with TRBJ2-7; a possible D gene is TRBD1 (6 bases). This receptor was obtained from a man over 45 with active or convalescent COVID-19. Material: peripheral blood. As DNA, the CDR3 is TGTGCCAGCAGCCAACCCCAGGGGACCCATCGTGGGGAGCAGTACTTC. It is translated as CASSQPQGTHRGEQYF.